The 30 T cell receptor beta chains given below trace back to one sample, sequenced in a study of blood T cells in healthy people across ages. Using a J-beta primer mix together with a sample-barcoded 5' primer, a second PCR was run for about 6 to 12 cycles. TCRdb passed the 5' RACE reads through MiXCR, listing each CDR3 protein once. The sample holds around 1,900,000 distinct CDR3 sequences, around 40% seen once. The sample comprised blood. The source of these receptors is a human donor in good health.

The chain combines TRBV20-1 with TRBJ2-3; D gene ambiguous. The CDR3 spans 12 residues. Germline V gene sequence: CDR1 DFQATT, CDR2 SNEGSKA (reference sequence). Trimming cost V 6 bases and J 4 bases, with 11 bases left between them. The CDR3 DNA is TGCAGTGCGACAACACGGTCAGATACGCAGTATTTT. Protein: CSATTRSDTQYF.

The CDR3 nucleotides are TGTGCCAGCAGCTTATTCCCGGGACAGGGGACCGGGGAGCTGTTTTTT. This codes for CASSLFPGQGTGELFF. The chain links TRBV7-2 to TRBJ2-2, with 10 nucleotides matching TRBD1. Trimming cost V 2 bases and J 5 bases; bases outside gene matches: 5. CDR1 and CDR2 from the germline V gene are SGHTA and FQGNSA. The CDR3 consists of 16 residues.

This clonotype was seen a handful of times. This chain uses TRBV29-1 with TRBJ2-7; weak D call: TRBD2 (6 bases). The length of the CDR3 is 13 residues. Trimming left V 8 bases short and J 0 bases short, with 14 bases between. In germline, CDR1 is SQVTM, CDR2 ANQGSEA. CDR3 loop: CSTREVNSYEQYF. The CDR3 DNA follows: TGCAGCACAAGGGAGGTGAACTCCTACGAGCAGTACTTC.

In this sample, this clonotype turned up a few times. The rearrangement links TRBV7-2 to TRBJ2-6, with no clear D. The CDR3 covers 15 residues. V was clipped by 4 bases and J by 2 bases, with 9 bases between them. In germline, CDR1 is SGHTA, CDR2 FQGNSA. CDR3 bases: TGTGCCAGCAGCTCCGCATTCGCTGGGGCCAACGTCCTGACTTTC. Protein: CASSSAFAGANVLTF.

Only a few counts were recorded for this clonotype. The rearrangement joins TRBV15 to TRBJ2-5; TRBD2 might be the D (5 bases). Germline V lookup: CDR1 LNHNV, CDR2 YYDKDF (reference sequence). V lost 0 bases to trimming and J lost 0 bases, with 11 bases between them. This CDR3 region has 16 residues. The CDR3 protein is CATSRDSGMYQETQYF. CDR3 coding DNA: TGTGCCACCAGCAGAGATTCCGGGATGTACCAAGAGACCCAGTACTTC.

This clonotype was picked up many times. CDR3 nucleotides: TGCAGCGTTATAGGTACTTCCTACAATGAGCAGTTCTTC. Translating gives CSVIGTSYNEQFF. The chain uses TRBV29-1 and TRBJ2-1; D remains ambiguous. The CDR3 has 13 amino acids. Germline V CDR1 and CDR2: SQVTM, ANQGSEA. Trimming took off 5 bases at V and 1 base at J, with 9 bases between the two ends.

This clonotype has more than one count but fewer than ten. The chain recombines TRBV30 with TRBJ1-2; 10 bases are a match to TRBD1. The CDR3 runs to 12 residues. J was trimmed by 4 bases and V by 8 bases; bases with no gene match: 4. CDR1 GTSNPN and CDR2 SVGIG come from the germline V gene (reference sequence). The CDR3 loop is CAQDRGAYGYTF. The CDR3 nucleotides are TGTGCCCAGGACAGGGGGGCCTATGGCTACACCTTC.

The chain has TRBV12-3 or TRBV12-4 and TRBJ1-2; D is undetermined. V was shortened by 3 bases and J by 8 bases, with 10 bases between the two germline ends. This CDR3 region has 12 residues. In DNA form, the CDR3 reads TGTGCCAGCAGTTTTACATTAGGCGGCTACACCTTC. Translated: CASSFTLGGYTF.

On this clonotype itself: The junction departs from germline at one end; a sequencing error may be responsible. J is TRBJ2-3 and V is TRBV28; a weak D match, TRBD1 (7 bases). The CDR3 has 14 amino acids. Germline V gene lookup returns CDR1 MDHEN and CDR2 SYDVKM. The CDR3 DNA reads TGTGCCAGCAGTTTGCGGAGGGGGACAGATGCGCAGTATTTT. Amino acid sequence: CASSLRRGTDAQYF.

The CDR3, as DNA: TGCAGTGCTAGAGATCCCAGGACTAGCTATGAGCAGTTCTTC. This gives the protein CSARDPRTSYEQFF. This chain links TRBV20-1 with TRBJ2-1, with 8 nucleotides matching TRBD2. The CDR3 sequence is 14 residues long. CDR1 and CDR2 from the germline V gene are DFQATT and SNEGSKA (reference sequence). With 0 bases clipped from V and 8 bases from J, the junction kept 6 bases outside the gene matches.

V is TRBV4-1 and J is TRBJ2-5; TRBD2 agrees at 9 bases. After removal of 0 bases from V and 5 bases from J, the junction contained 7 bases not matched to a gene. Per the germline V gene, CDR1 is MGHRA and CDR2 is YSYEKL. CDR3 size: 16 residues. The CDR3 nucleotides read TGCGCCAGCAGCCAAGATCAGGCTAGCGGGGCCGAGACCCAGTACTTC. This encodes CASSQDQASGAETQYF.

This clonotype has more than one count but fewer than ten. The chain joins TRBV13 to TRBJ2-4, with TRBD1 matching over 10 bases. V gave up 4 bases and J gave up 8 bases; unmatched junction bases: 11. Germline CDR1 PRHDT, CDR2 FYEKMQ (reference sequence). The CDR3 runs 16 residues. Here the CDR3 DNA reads TGTGCCAGCAGCTCTCGGGACAGGGGAGGATTTGACATTCAGTACTTC. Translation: CASSSRDRGGFDIQYF.

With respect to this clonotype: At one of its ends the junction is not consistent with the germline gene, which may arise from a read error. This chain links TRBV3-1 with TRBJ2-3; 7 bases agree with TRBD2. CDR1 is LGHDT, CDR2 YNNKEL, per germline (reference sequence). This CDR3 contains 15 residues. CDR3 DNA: TGTGCCAGCAGCCAACAACGGGGGGTCACAGATACGCAGGATTTT. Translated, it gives CASSQQRGVTDTQDF.

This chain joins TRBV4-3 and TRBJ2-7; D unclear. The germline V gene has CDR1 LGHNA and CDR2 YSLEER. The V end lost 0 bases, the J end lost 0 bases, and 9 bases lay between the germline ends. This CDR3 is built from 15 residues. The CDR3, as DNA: TGCGCCAGCAGCCAAGATATTAGGATCTCCTACGAGCAGTACTTC. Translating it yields CASSQDIRISYEQYF.

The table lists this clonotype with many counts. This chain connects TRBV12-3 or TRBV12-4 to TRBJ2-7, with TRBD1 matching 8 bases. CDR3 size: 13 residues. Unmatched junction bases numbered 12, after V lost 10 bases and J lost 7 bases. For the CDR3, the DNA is TGTGCCACCCAACAGGGGGGTTATGGGGAGCAGTACTTC. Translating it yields CATQQGGYGEQYF.

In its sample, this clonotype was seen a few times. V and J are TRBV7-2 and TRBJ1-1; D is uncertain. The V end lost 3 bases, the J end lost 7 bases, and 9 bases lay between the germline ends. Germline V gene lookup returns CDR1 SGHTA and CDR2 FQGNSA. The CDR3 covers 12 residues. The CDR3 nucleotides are TGTGCCAGCAGCTTCGGGGTGATTGAAGCTTTCTTT. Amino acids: CASSFGVIEAFF.

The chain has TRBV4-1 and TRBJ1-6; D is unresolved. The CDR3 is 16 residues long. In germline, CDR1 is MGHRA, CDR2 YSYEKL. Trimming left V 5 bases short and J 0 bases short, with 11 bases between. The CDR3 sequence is CASSTSAPSYNSPLHF. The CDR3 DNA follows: TGCGCCAGCAGCACAAGCGCCCCCTCCTATAATTCACCCCTCCACTTT.

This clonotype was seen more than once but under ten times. The CDR3 coding sequence is TGCAGCGTTGAAGAGACGGAGGGAATCTATGGCTACACCTTC. It specifies CSVEETEGIYGYTF. The genes are TRBV29-1 and TRBJ1-2; D is undetermined. The germline V and J ends were trimmed by 0 bases and 4 bases, with 12 bases remaining between them. CDR3 length equals 14 residues. Germline CDR1 SQVTM, CDR2 ANQGSEA.

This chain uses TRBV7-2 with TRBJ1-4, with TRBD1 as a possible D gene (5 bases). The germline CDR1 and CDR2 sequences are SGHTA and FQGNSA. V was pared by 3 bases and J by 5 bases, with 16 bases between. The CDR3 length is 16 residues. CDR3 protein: CASSLELQGSNEKLFF. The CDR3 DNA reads TGTGCCAGCAGCTTGGAACTTCAGGGATCGAATGAAAAACTGTTTTTT.

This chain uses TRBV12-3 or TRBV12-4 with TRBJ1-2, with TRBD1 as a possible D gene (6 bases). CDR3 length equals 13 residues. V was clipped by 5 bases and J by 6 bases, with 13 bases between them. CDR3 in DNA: TGTGCCAGCAGTCCGACAGGCTTAAATGGCTACACCTTC. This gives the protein CASSPTGLNGYTF.

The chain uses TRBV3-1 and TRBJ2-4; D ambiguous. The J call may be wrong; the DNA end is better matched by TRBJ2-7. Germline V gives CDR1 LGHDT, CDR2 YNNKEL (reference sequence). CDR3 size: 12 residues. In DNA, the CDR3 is TGTGCCAGCAGCCAGGCCCACCGCGAGCAGTACTTC. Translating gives CASSQAHREQYF.

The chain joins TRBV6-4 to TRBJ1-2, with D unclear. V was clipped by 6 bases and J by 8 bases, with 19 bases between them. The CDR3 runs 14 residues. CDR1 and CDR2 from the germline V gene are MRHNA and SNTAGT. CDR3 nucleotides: TGTGCCAGCAGCCCCCCTGCCGCACTTCTAGGCTACACCTTC. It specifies CASSPPAALLGYTF.

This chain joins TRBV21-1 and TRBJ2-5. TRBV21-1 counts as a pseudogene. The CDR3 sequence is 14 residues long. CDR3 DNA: TGTGCCAGCAGGGGGAACAGGGACCAAGAGACCCAGTACTTC. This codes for CASRGNRDQETQYF.

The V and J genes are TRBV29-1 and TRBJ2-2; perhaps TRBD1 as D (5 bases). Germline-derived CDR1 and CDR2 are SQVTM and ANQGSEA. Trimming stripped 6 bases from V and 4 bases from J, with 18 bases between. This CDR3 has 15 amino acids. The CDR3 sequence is CSVLRRSGRTGELFF. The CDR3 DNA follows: TGCAGCGTCCTCCGAAGGTCAGGGCGCACCGGGGAGCTGTTTTTT.

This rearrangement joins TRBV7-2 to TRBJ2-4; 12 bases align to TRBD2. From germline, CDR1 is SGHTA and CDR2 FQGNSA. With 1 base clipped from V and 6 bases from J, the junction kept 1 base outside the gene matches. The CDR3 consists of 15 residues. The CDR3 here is CASSLGLAGANIQYF. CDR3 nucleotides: TGTGCCAGCAGCTTAGGACTAGCGGGGGCAAACATTCAGTACTTC.

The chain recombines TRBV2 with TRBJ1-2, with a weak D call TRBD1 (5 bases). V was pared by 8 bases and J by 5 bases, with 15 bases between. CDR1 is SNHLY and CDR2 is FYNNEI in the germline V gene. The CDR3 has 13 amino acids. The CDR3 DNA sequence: TGTGCCAGCTCTGGCAGGGCCCATTATGGCTACACCTTC. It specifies CASSGRAHYGYTF.

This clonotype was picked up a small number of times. CDR3 DNA: TGTGCCAGCGGGAACAGGGGTTATGGCTACACCTTC. This encodes CASGNRGYGYTF. The chain links TRBV7-9 to TRBJ1-2, with 7 bases fitting TRBD1. The CDR3 covers 12 residues. Germline loops: CDR1 SEHNR, CDR2 FQNEAQ (reference sequence). Germline trimming cut 8 bases from V and 5 bases from J; bases unmatched to any gene: 5.

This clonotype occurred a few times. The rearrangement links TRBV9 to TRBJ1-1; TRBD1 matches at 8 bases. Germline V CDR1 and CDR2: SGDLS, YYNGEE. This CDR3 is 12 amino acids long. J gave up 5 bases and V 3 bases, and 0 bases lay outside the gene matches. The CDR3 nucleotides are TGTGCCAGCAGCGGGACAGGGACTGAAGCTTTCTTT. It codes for CASSGTGTEAFF.

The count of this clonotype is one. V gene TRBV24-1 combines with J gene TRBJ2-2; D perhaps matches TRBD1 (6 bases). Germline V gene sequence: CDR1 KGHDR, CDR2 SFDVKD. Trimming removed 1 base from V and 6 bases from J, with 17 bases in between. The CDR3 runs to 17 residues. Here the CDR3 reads CATSDFGAQGWSGELFF. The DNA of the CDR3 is TGTGCCACCAGTGATTTTGGGGCGCAGGGGTGGTCCGGGGAGCTGTTTTTT.

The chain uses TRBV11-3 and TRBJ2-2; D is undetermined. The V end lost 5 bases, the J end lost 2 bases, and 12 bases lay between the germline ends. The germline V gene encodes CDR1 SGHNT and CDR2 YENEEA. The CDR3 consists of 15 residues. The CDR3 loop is CASSGVRSNTGELFF. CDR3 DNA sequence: TGTGCCAGCAGCGGCGTCAGGAGTAACACCGGGGAGCTGTTTTTT.